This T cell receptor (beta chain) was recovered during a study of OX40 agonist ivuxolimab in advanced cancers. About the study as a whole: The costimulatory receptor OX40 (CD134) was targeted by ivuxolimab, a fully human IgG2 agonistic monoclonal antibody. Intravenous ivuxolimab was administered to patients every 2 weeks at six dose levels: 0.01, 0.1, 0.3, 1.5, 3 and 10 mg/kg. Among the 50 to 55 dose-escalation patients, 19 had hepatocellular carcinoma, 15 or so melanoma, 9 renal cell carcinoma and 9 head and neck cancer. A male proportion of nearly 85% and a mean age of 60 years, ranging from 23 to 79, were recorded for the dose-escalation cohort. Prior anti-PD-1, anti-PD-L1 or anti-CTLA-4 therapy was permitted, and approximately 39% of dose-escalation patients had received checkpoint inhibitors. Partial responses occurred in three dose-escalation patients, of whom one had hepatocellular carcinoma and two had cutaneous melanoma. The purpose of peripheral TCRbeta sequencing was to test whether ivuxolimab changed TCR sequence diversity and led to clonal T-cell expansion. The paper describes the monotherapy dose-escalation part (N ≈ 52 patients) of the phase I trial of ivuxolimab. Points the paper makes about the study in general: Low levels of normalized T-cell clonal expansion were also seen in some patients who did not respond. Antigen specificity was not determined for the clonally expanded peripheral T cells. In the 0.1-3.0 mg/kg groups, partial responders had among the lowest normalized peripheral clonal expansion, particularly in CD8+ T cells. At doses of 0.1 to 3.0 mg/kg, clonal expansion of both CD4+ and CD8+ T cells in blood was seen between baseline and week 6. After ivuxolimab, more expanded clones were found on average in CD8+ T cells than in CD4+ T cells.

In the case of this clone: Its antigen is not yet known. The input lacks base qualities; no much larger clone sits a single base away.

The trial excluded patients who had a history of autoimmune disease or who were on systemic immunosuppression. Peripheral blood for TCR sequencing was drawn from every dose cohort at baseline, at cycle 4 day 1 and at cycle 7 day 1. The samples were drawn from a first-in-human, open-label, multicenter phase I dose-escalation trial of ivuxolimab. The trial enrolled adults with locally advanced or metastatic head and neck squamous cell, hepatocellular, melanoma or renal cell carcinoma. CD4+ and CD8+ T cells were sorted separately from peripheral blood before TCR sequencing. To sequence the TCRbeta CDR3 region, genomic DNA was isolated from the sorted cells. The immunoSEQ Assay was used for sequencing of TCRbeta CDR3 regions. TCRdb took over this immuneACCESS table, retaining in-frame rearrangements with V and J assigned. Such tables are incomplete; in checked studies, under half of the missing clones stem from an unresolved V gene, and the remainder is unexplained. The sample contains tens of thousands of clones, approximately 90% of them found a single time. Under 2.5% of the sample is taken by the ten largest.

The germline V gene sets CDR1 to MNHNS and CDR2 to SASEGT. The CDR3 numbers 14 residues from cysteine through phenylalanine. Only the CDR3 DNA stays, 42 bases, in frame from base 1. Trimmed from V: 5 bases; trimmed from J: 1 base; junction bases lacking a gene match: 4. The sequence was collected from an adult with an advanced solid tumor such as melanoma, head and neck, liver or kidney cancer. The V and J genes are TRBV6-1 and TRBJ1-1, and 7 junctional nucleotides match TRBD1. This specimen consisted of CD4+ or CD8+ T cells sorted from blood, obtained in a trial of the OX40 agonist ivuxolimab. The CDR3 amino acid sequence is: CASSPGTANTEAFF. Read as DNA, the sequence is TGTGCCAGCAGTCCCGGGACAGCGAACACTGAAGCTTTCTTT.